This is a list of T cell receptor beta chains from one sample in a study of shared clonotypes between healthy human individuals. Produced via immunoSEQ multiplex PCR; TCRdb's table is partial and in-frame only. The sample has about 1.5 million clones, roughly 95% seen once. The specimen sequenced was naive CD4+ T cells sorted from blood. These receptors were taken from a man aged 25 to 40 in good health. Each CDR3 is given with its conserved first and last residue. Each record gives: CDR3 protein, CDR3 DNA, D gene, V gene, J gene, clone size. D genes are given only for firm matches. Size values are once, few and many counts, or a class for expanded clones, and some rows have none.

CASSQDPVRLTYEQYF	TGCGCCAGCAGCCAAGATCCGGTCAGGTTAACCTACGAGCAGTACTTC	-	TRBV4-1	TRBJ2-7	-
CASSLDTSNTGELFF	TGCGCCAGCAGCTTGGACACTTCGAACACCGGGGAGCTGTTTTTT	-	TRBV5-1	TRBJ2-2	-
CARSEGPERYNEQFF	TGTGCCAGAAGCGAAGGGCCTGAGCGCTACAATGAGCAGTTCTTC	-	TRBV5-3	TRBJ2-1	once
CASCPRDSNQPQHF	TGTGCCAGCTGCCCACGAGACAGCAATCAGCCCCAGCATTTT	-	TRBV6-5	TRBJ1-5	-
CASSQLGTQLYNEQFF	TGCGCCAGCAGCCAATTAGGCACTCAACTTTACAATGAGCAGTTCTTC	-	TRBV4-1	TRBJ2-1	-
CSVDGILDTQYF	TGCAGCGTTGATGGGATCTTAGATACGCAGTATTTT	-	TRBV29-1	TRBJ2-3	-
CASRGLAGYEQYF	TGTGCCAGCAGGGGACTAGCGGGTTACGAGCAGTACTTC	TRBD2	TRBV6-5	TRBJ2-7	-
CAILSTSGTGELFF	TGTGCCATCCTTTCCACTAGCGGCACCGGGGAGCTGTTTTTT	TRBD2	TRBV28	TRBJ2-2	-
CAWSVLTTGGYTEAFF	TGTGCCTGGAGTGTACTGACGACAGGGGGGTATACTGAAGCTTTCTTT	TRBD1	TRBV30	TRBJ1-1	-
CASSEVTSGSPTDTQYF	TGTGCCAGCAGTGAAGTGACTAGCGGGAGTCCGACAGATACGCAGTATTTT	TRBD2	TRBV6-1	TRBJ2-3	once
CASSRGGVAGQETQYF	TGTGCCAGCAGTAGAGGAGGGGTGGCGGGTCAAGAGACCCAGTACTTC	-	TRBV25-1	TRBJ2-5	-
CASGALAGNTGELFF	TGTGCCAGCGGGGCCCTAGCGGGTAACACCGGGGAGCTGTTTTTT	TRBD2	TRBV2	TRBJ2-2	-
CSVSGLAGSYNEQFF	TGCAGCGTTTCAGGACTAGCGGGAAGTTACAATGAGCAGTTCTTC	TRBD2	TRBV29-1	TRBJ2-1	-
CASSLASYNEQFF	TGCGCCAGCAGCTTGGCTTCCTACAATGAGCAGTTCTTC	-	TRBV5-1	TRBJ2-1	once
CASSQDPGGGEKLFF	TGCGCCAGCAGCCAAGACCCAGGGGGAGGTGAAAAACTGTTTTTT	TRBD1	TRBV4-3	TRBJ1-4	once
CASSPEAIVSYEQYF	TGTGCCAGCTCACCAGAGGCCATCGTCTCCTACGAGCAGTACTTC	-	TRBV18	TRBJ2-7	-
CASSVYQGAFYNEQFF	TGTGCCAGCAGTGTATACCAGGGGGCCTTCTACAATGAGCAGTTCTTC	TRBD1	TRBV2	TRBJ2-1	-
CASLRGRNYGYTF	TGTGCCAGCCTGAGAGGCCGAAACTATGGCTACACCTTC	-	TRBV5-6	TRBJ1-2	-
CASRLTGISSYEQYF	TGTGCCAGCAGACTAACAGGGATCAGCTCCTACGAGCAGTACTTC	-	TRBV2	TRBJ2-7	-
CAWTQGNYGYTF	TGTGCCTGGACACAGGGGAACTATGGCTACACCTTC	TRBD1	TRBV30	TRBJ1-2	-
CASSLPSGKQGDTQYF	TGTGCCAGCAGTTTACCTAGCGGGAAACAGGGAGATACGCAGTATTTT	TRBD2	TRBV28	TRBJ2-3	-
CASSLKGGREAFF	TGTGCCAGCAGCTTAAAAGGCGGACGTGAAGCTTTCTTT	-	TRBV7-3	TRBJ1-1	-
CASSLDYGELFF	TGTGCCAGCAGTCTGGACTACGGGGAGCTGTTTTTT	-	TRBV27	TRBJ2-2	-
CASRGTGRLETQYF	TGTGCCAGCAGAGGGACAGGGAGGTTGGAGACCCAGTACTTC	TRBD1	TRBV5-6	TRBJ2-5	-
CASSFRGLETQYF	TGTGCCAGCAGCTTTCGGGGTTTGGAGACCCAGTACTTC	-	TRBV5-6	TRBJ2-5	-
CASESPSSEQYF	TGTGCCAGCGAGAGTCCCTCAAGCGAGCAGTACTTC	-	TRBV21-1	TRBJ2-7	-
CASSVSRQDTQYF	TGTGCCAGCAGCGTCTCCAGACAGGATACGCAGTATTTT	-	TRBV9	TRBJ2-3	-
CASMSGQSSYEQYF	TGTGCCAGCATGAGCGGCCAGAGCTCCTACGAGCAGTACTTC	-	TRBV6-1	TRBJ2-7	-
CASSLSLAGGPGETQYF	TGTGCCAGCAGCTTATCCCTAGCGGGAGGGCCGGGGGAGACCCAGTACTTC	TRBD2	TRBV7-8	TRBJ2-5	-
CSVGQVNTGELFF	TGCAGCGTTGGACAGGTCAACACCGGGGAGCTGTTTTTT	-	TRBV29-1	TRBJ2-2	-
CASSLESGKETQYF	TGCGCCAGCAGCTTGGAGAGCGGGAAAGAGACCCAGTACTTC	TRBD2	TRBV5-1	TRBJ2-5	once
CASSDGLAGGTDTQYF	TGTGCCAGCAGTGACGGACTAGCGGGAGGAACAGATACGCAGTATTTT	TRBD2	TRBV6-1	TRBJ2-3	-
CASGVIGTSYEQYF	TGTGCCAGCGGGGTAATCGGGACCTCCTACGAGCAGTACTTC	-	TRBV19	TRBJ2-7	-
CASSVGLAEIYEQYF	TGTGCCAGCAGCGTAGGACTAGCGGAAATCTACGAGCAGTACTTC	TRBD2	TRBV9	TRBJ2-7	once
CASSSRRLAGKGTYNEQFF	TGTGCCAGTAGTTCCCGCCGGCTAGCGGGTAAAGGGACCTACAATGAGCAGTTCTTC	TRBD2	TRBV19	TRBJ2-1	-
CASSLGQEVYGYTF	TGCGCCAGCAGCTTGGGCCAGGAGGTCTATGGCTACACCTTC	-	TRBV5-1	TRBJ1-2	-
CASSTGQSTQYF	TGTGCCAGCTCAACGGGACAGTCTACGCAGTATTTT	TRBD1	TRBV18	TRBJ2-3	-
CASTPDLAGAYNEQFF	TGTGCCAGCACCCCAGATCTAGCGGGAGCATACAATGAGCAGTTCTTC	TRBD2	TRBV7-9	TRBJ2-1	-
CANHNGQGGPGYTF	TGTGCCAACCACAATGGACAGGGGGGGCCTGGCTACACCTTC	TRBD1	TRBV10-3	TRBJ1-2	-
CASSLVQGGTGELFF	TGCGCCAGCAGCTTAGTACAGGGGGGAACCGGGGAGCTGTTTTTT	TRBD1	TRBV5-1	TRBJ2-2	-
CALGRDFYEQYF	TGTGCCCTCGGGAGGGATTTCTACGAGCAGTACTTC	TRBD2	TRBV10-3	TRBJ2-7	-
CASSSITEDPYGYTF	TGTGCCAGCAGCTCAATTACCGAGGATCCCTATGGCTACACCTTC	-	TRBV11-2	TRBJ1-2	-
CASRESGILYNEQFF	TGTGCCAGCAGGGAAAGCGGGATTTTGTACAATGAGCAGTTCTTC	TRBD2	TRBV7-3	TRBJ2-1	-
CASSARNLAPNEQFF	TGTGCCAGCAGTGCGAGGAACTTAGCCCCCAATGAGCAGTTCTTC	-	TRBV6-1	TRBJ2-1	-
CASSRRTNQETQYF	TGTGCCAGCAGCCGACGAACAAACCAAGAGACCCAGTACTTC	-	TRBV2	TRBJ2-5	-
CASSAGVDTEAFF	TGTGCCAGCAGTGCCGGGGTGGACACTGAAGCTTTCTTT	-	TRBV2	TRBJ1-1	-
CASSLAGTDTQYF	TGTGCCAGCAGTCTAGCGGGCACAGATACGCAGTATTTT	TRBD2	TRBV6-4	TRBJ2-3	-
CASSPGLLGAGPVYEQYF	TGTGCCAGCTCACCTGGCTTACTAGGGGCGGGCCCTGTATACGAGCAGTACTTC	-	TRBV18	TRBJ2-7	-
CASSQGGGAGATGELFF	TGCGCCAGCAGCCAAGGAGGGGGAGCGGGAGCGACCGGGGAGCTGTTTTTT	TRBD2	TRBV4-3	TRBJ2-2	-
CASRRDRKPTDTQYF	TGTGCCAGCAGACGGGACAGAAAACCCACAGATACGCAGTATTTT	TRBD1	TRBV5-4	TRBJ2-3	-
CASRGGSRGPTEAFF	TGCGCCAGCAGAGGGGGAAGTAGGGGTCCCACTGAAGCTTTCTTT	-	TRBV5-1	TRBJ1-1	-
CASSKAGENYGYTF	TGTGCCAGCAGCAAAGCCGGGGAGAACTATGGCTACACCTTC	-	TRBV7-2	TRBJ1-2	-
CASSVQGTDTQYF	TGTGCCAGTAGTGTACAGGGCACAGATACGCAGTATTTT	-	TRBV19	TRBJ2-3	once